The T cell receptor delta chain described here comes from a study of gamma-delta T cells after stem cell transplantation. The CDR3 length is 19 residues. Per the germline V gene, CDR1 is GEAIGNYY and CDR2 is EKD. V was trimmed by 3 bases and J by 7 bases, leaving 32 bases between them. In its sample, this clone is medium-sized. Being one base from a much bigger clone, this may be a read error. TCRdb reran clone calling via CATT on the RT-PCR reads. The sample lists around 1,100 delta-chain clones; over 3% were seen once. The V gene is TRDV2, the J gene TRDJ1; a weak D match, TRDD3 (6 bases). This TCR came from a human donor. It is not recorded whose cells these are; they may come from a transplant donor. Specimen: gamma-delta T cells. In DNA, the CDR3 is TGTGCCTGTGACCCCATGCCCGGTCTGGTGGATACCGGAGGGTCTAAACTCATCTTT. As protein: CACDPMPGLVDTGGSKLIF.